These T cell receptor beta chains were read from a single sample in a study of beta chain features in type 1 diabetes. Generated by immunoSEQ multiplex PCR, the TCRdb table keeps only in-frame clones and is missing some. Of 200,000 to 250,000 clones listed, 7.5% to 10% are singletons. Input material: naive CD4+ T cells from blood. These receptors all stem from a woman in her late teens or twenties in good health. The CDR3 runs from the conserved cysteine through the conserved F or W. The order of the fields is J gene, clone size, D gene, V gene, CDR3 protein, CDR3 DNA. The D gene is left open where the match is weak. Clone size, where shown, is once, few, many, or a class for clones that have expanded.

TRBJ1-5 - - TRBV19 CASSIPVALPIQPQHF TGTGCCAGTAGTATTCCCGTAGCATTGCCGATTCAGCCCCAGCATTTT
TRBJ1-1 few - TRBV18 CATSLGQRNTEAFF TGTGCCACCTCTCTGGGGCAGAGGAACACTGAAGCTTTCTTT
TRBJ1-5 few - TRBV30 CAWSVLGGGQPQHF TGTGCCTGGAGTGTACTCGGGGGAGGGCAGCCCCAGCATTTT
TRBJ2-7 many TRBD2 TRBV28 CASSSWTSGRPYEQYF TGTGCCAGCAGTTCCTGGACTAGCGGGAGACCCTACGAGCAGTACTTC
TRBJ2-7 few - TRBV7-9 CASSLGTLFSYEQYF TGTGCCAGCAGCTTAGGCACATTATTTTCCTACGAGCAGTACTTC
TRBJ1-5 - TRBD1 TRBV28 CASSLRQGGSNQPQHF TGTGCCAGCAGCTTGAGACAGGGGGGCAGCAATCAGCCCCAGCATTTT
TRBJ2-3 few - TRBV10-3 CAVQITGNTDTQYF TGTGCCGTCCAGATTACAGGAAACACAGATACGCAGTATTTT
TRBJ1-6 - - TRBV19 CASSIGLLGNSPLHF TGTGCCAGTAGTATAGGGCTTCTTGGTAATTCACCCCTCCACTTT
TRBJ2-3 once TRBD2 TRBV5-1 CASSSGLAGDLDTQYF TGCGCCAGCAGCTCCGGACTAGCGGGAGATTTAGATACGCAGTATTTT
TRBJ2-3 few - TRBV7-2 CASSLNGAGISTDTQYF TGTGCCAGCAGCTTAAACGGGGCGGGAATTAGCACAGATACGCAGTATTTT
TRBJ1-1 - - TRBV7-8 CASSLWRGTEAFF TGTGCCAGCAGCTTATGGCGGGGCACTGAAGCTTTCTTT
TRBJ1-4 - TRBD1 TRBV5-4 CASSLAGQGEEKLFF TGTGCCAGCAGCTTGGCGGGACAGGGGGAGGAAAAACTGTTTTTT
TRBJ2-5 - TRBD1 TRBV7-9 CASSLGRGSVETQYF TGTGCCAGCAGCTTAGGCAGGGGGTCGGTCGAGACCCAGTACTTC
TRBJ2-1 - TRBD2 TRBV7-9 CASSLGHGGIGVEQFF TGTGCCAGCAGCTTAGGACACGGGGGGATCGGAGTAGAGCAGTTCTTC
TRBJ1-2 - - TRBV6-5 CASSARQNRMAGYTF TGTGCCAGCAGTGCCCGACAGAATCGGATGGCTGGCTACACCTTC
TRBJ2-1 few TRBD1 TRBV19 CASAYRGPYNEQFF TGTGCCAGTGCCTACAGGGGACCCTACAATGAGCAGTTCTTC
TRBJ2-7 - TRBD2 TRBV9 CASSVGSGDYEQYF TGTGCCAGCAGCGTAGGTAGCGGGGACTACGAGCAGTACTTC
TRBJ2-1 few - TRBV28 CASSLGGEWQFF TGTGCCAGCAGCCTGGGCGGGGAATGGCAGTTCTTC
TRBJ1-2 - - TRBV6-6 CASRGDGLGGYTF TGTGCCAGTCGGGGGGATGGGCTCGGTGGCTACACCTTC
TRBJ1-5 few - TRBV5-1 CASSPAGGGNQPQHF TGCGCCAGCAGCCCCGCTGGGGGGGGCAATCAGCCCCAGCATTTT